The 32 T cell receptor beta chains in this list originate from one sample, sequenced in a study of blood T cells in healthy people across ages. Together with a sample-barcoded 5' primer, a J-beta primer mix was included in a second PCR lasting about 6 to 11 cycles. TCRdb analysed the 5' RACE reads with MiXCR anew, one entry per CDR3 protein. The table includes around 1,700,000 distinct CDR3 sequences, roughly 27% detected once. The specimen was blood. The source of these receptors is a woman in her 30s in good health.

This clonotype has a handful of counts. The gene calls are TRBV12-3 or TRBV12-4 and TRBJ1-1; 9 bases are shared with TRBD1. The ends lost 4 bases at V and 10 bases at J; junction bases unmatched: 16. This CDR3 contains 16 residues. The CDR3 nucleotides read TGTGCCAGCAGTTCCCGGACAGGGGCACGCGGTTTCAGAGCTTTCTTT. Translated: CASSSRTGARGFRAFF.

The chain couples TRBV20-1 to TRBJ2-2; either TRBD1 or TRBD2 may fit D (5 bases each). The CDR3 is 15 amino acids. V shed 4 bases and J shed 2 bases, with 14 bases lying between them. Germline V gene lookup returns CDR1 DFQATT and CDR2 SNEGSKA (reference sequence). CDR3 sequence (DNA): TGCAGTGCTATTAAGTCGGGACGTAACACCGGGGAGCTGTTTTTT. Protein product: CSAIKSGRNTGELFF.

This clonotype was counted a single time. The chain carries TRBV6-5 and TRBJ2-3, with D hard to call. Trimming removed 4 bases at V and 5 bases at J, with 16 bases between. The CDR3 covers 15 residues. CDR1 MNHEY and CDR2 SVGAGI come from the germline V gene. This chain's CDR3 is CASSSQARPGDTQYF. The CDR3 DNA sequence: TGTGCCAGCAGTTCCCAAGCCCGACCCGGAGATACGCAGTATTTT.

The chain is built from TRBV6-2 or TRBV6-3 and TRBJ2-5; D unclear. The V and J ends lost 4 bases and 3 bases respectively, with 9 bases between them. CDR1 is MNHEY and CDR2 is SVGEGT in the germline V gene. This CDR3 region has 13 residues. CDR3 in DNA: TGTGCCAGCAGTTTCCGAAAAGAAGAGACCCAGTACTTC. Its protein is CASSFRKEETQYF.

The rearrangement links TRBV7-2 to TRBJ2-7; D unresolved. Per the germline V gene, CDR1 is SGHTA and CDR2 is FQGNSA. CDR3 length: 16 residues. V lost 1 base, J lost 2 bases, and 15 bases lay in between. CDR3 coding DNA: TGTGCCAGCAGCTTAGGCCCGAGCCGAAACACCTACGAGCAGTACTTC. Translated, it gives CASSLGPSRNTYEQYF.

V usage is TRBV14 and J usage is TRBJ1-2; D is unresolved. Germline CDR1 SGHDN, CDR2 FVKESK. This CDR3 is 13 amino acids long. V was pared by 0 bases and J by 11 bases, with 13 bases between. CDR3 loop: CASSQDRTQGYTF. The CDR3, as DNA: TGTGCCAGCAGCCAAGACAGAACGCAAGGTTACACCTTC.

The chain links TRBV19 to TRBJ2-7, with D possibly TRBD2 on 6 matching bases. Germline V gives CDR1 LNHDA, CDR2 SQIVND (reference sequence). The CDR3 totals 15 residues. The germline V and J ends were trimmed by 4 bases and 6 bases, with 19 bases remaining between them. The DNA of the CDR3 is TGTGCCAGTAGTAGCACCGGGGCGAGCGGGTTCGAGCAGTACTTC. Amino acid sequence: CASSSTGASGFEQYF.

The V gene is TRBV28, the J gene TRBJ2-4, with 7 nucleotides matching TRBD1. V gave up 5 bases and J gave up 0 bases; unmatched junction bases: 7. Germline-derived CDR1 and CDR2 are MDHEN and SYDVKM. This CDR3 region has 16 residues. CDR3 DNA: TGTGCCAGCAGTCCCAAAGGGGGCTTAGCCAAAAACATTCAGTACTTC. Amino acids: CASSPKGGLAKNIQYF.

The chain is built from TRBV7-9 and TRBJ2-2, with D possibly matching TRBD1 (6 bases). This CDR3 spans 17 amino acids. Trimming removed 0 bases from V and 1 base from J, with 12 bases in between. Per germline, CDR1 SEHNR and CDR2 FQNEAQ (reference sequence). The CDR3 spells CASSLAPTGLNTGELFF. CDR3 bases: TGTGCCAGCAGCTTAGCCCCGACAGGACTGAACACCGGGGAGCTGTTTTTT.

In its sample, this clonotype was seen a few times. This sequence joins TRBV5-1 and TRBJ1-1; D gene uncertain. There are 13 residues in the CDR3. With 0 bases removed from V and 10 bases from J, the gap between germline ends came to 13 bases. Germline V CDR1 and CDR2: SGHRS, YFSETQ. The CDR3 DNA sequence: TGCGCCAGCAGCTTGGGGAACGGCGGGAGAGCTTTCTTT. It codes for CASSLGNGGRAFF.

The V and J genes are TRBV7-2 and TRBJ2-5; D tentatively reads TRBD1 or TRBD2 (5 bases each). This CDR3 has 14 residues. Germline CDR1 SGHTA, CDR2 FQGNSA. Trimming pared 3 bases from V and 9 bases from J, leaving 17 bases between. The CDR3 DNA sequence: TGTGCCAGCAGCTTTCCGGGACGCCGGCGGGCCCAGTACTTC. Residues: CASSFPGRRRAQYF.

This chain connects TRBV12-3 or TRBV12-4 to TRBJ2-3; the D is unclear. CDR3 length: 11 amino acids. The ends were cut back, 8 bases at V and 4 bases at J, with 7 bases in the middle. CDR3 DNA sequence: TGTGCCAGCGCCCCCGCAGATACGCAGTATTTT. It specifies CASAPADTQYF.

This chain uses TRBV5-1 with TRBJ2-5, with 7 bases aligning to TRBD1. This CDR3 comprises 15 residues. CDR1 SGHRS and CDR2 YFSETQ come from the germline V gene. The V segment lost 4 bases and the J segment 5 bases; nucleotides outside the gene matches: 11. This CDR3 is CASSQMTGNVETQYF. In DNA form, the CDR3 reads TGCGCCAGCAGCCAGATGACAGGGAACGTGGAGACCCAGTACTTC.

The DNA for the CDR3 is TGTGCCACCAGCAGAGATCGTGGGGCGCAGGATCAGCCCCAGCATTTT. Protein product: CATSRDRGAQDQPQHF. The rearrangement joins TRBV15 to TRBJ1-5; D may be TRBD1 (5 bases). The CDR3 has 16 residues. Trimming stripped 0 bases from V and 5 bases from J, with 14 bases between. CDR1 and CDR2 (germline): LNHNV, YYDKDF (reference sequence).

J is TRBJ2-2 and V is TRBV29-1; possibly TRBD1 for D (6 bases). The CDR3 contains 16 residues. In germline, CDR1 is SQVTM, CDR2 ANQGSEA. V was pared by 3 bases and J by 4 bases, with 18 bases between. The CDR3 DNA sequence: TGCAGCGTTGATTTGAGCCAGGGGATTAGCACCGGGGAGCTGTTTTTT. It specifies CSVDLSQGISTGELFF.

The sample holds a few counts of this clonotype. The genes are TRBV12-3 or TRBV12-4 and TRBJ1-1; 7 positions match TRBD1. CDR3 length equals 14 residues. V was clipped by 5 bases and J by 1 base; unmatched bases: 4. The CDR3 nucleotides read TGTGCCAGCAGTACCGGGACAGAGAACACTGAAGCTTTCTTT. As protein: CASSTGTENTEAFF.

The V call is TRBV6-2 or TRBV6-3, the J call TRBJ2-1; TRBD1 might be the D (5 bases). Deletions cut 5 bases from V and 11 bases from J, with 10 bases between. Germline V lookup: CDR1 MNHEY, CDR2 SVGEGT. The CDR3 consists of 11 residues. CDR3 region: CASSQQAKQFF. Written as DNA, the CDR3 is TGTGCCAGCAGTCAACAGGCCAAGCAGTTCTTC.

The chain couples TRBV20-1 to TRBJ2-3; D gene uncertain. The CDR3 runs to 13 residues. The V gene lost 3 bases and the J gene lost 2 bases, with 9 bases spanning the gap. Per germline, CDR1 DFQATT and CDR2 SNEGSKA (reference sequence). CDR3 sequence reads: CSASWLPTDTQYF. As DNA, the CDR3 is TGCAGTGCTAGCTGGCTGCCCACAGATACGCAGTATTTT.

The chain has TRBV29-1 and TRBJ1-1, with D uncertain. The length of the CDR3 is 13 residues. V dropped 5 bases and J dropped 0 bases, with 10 bases sitting between them. The germline CDR1 and CDR2 sequences are SQVTM and ANQGSEA. CDR3 bases: TGCAGCGTTTTGAGTGGTTTGAACACTGAAGCTTTCTTT. This translates into CSVLSGLNTEAFF.

The gene calls are TRBV7-9 and TRBJ2-5; D unresolved. CDR1 is SEHNR, CDR2 FQNEAQ, per germline (reference sequence). V lost 5 bases, J lost 11 bases, and 18 bases lay in between. CDR3 length: 13 residues. DNA of the CDR3: TGTGCCAGCAGCCCCCAGGTTCGTTATGAGCAGTACTTC. This encodes CASSPQVRYEQYF.

This clonotype has a handful of counts. A read error may produce the germline difference seen at one junction end. This sequence joins TRBV28 and TRBJ2-3, with TRBD2 as a possible D gene (5 bases). The CDR3 length is 15 residues. CDR1 is MDHEN and CDR2 is SYDVKM in the germline V gene. The CDR3 region has the DNA TGTGCCAGCAGCCCGTTAGGGCCTAGCACGGATACGCAGTATTTT. Translated, it gives CASSPLGPSTDTQYF.

This clonotype was seen at least ten times. CDR3 DNA sequence: TGTGCCAGCAGTTCTAGCGGGGGGGCGGATACGCAGTATTTT. It specifies CASSSSGGADTQYF. This chain connects TRBV12-3 or TRBV12-4 to TRBJ2-3; 12 nucleotides agree with TRBD2. V was clipped by 4 bases and J by 6 bases; unmatched bases: 2. The CDR3 has 14 residues.

The chain employs TRBV9 and TRBJ1-5; D may be TRBD1 (5 bases). V lost 3 bases and J 4 bases, leaving 14 bases between the germline ends. This CDR3 spans 15 amino acids. Germline lookup yields CDR1 SGDLS and CDR2 YYNGEE. The CDR3 nucleotides are TGTGCCAGCAGCGCTCTGGGGGTATGGAATCAGCCCCAGCATTTT. Residues: CASSALGVWNQPQHF.

This clonotype was seen a few times. This chain connects TRBV7-8 to TRBJ2-2; no firm D call. Germline V gene data show CDR1 as SGHVS and CDR2 as FQNEAQ. The CDR3 extends over 12 amino acids. V lost 5 bases, J lost 7 bases, and 8 bases lay in between. The CDR3 loop reads CASSPQVGELFF. DNA for the CDR3: TGTGCCAGCAGCCCTCAAGTCGGGGAGCTGTTTTTT.

The J gene is TRBJ1-2, the V gene TRBV19; 7 nucleotides align to TRBD1. J gave up 1 base and V 3 bases, and 5 bases lay outside the gene matches. CDR1 is LNHDA and CDR2 is SQIVND in the germline V gene (reference sequence). The CDR3 is 15 residues long. CDR3 residues: CASSIGDSFNYGYTF. CDR3 nucleotides: TGTGCCAGTAGTATCGGGGACAGCTTTAACTATGGCTACACCTTC.

This clonotype was seen a few times. The chain links TRBV5-1 to TRBJ1-1; D uncertain. The V end lost 6 bases, the J end lost 5 bases, and 14 bases lay between the germline ends. CDR1 SGHRS and CDR2 YFSETQ come from the germline V gene. There are 13 residues in the CDR3. CDR3 DNA sequence: TGCGCCAGCAAGTCGAGTCGACAAACTGAAGCTTTCTTT. This gives the protein CASKSSRQTEAFF.

This sequence joins TRBV3-1 and TRBJ1-2; D gene ambiguous. Trimming shortened V by 3 bases and J by 3 bases, and 11 bases separated the two germline ends. CDR1 is LGHDT, CDR2 YNNKEL, per germline (reference sequence). This CDR3 comprises 14 residues. The CDR3 region has the DNA TGTGCCAGCAGCCATGGTCTAAGTGACTATGGCTACACCTTC. Translation: CASSHGLSDYGYTF.

V gene TRBV7-3 combines with J gene TRBJ2-1; possible D gene TRBD2, 5 bases. V dropped 5 bases and J dropped 6 bases, with 17 bases sitting between them. The germline CDR1 and CDR2 sequences are SGHTA and FQGTGA. The CDR3 covers 15 residues. The CDR3 sequence is CASSPQAGQGNEQFF. The CDR3 DNA sequence: TGTGCCAGCAGCCCCCAGGCGGGCCAAGGCAATGAGCAGTTCTTC.

There are many counts of this clonotype. The gene calls are TRBV6-6 and TRBJ1-2; tentative D call: TRBD1 (6 bases). From germline, CDR1 is MNHNY and CDR2 SVGAGI (reference sequence). The V and J ends lost 0 bases and 6 bases respectively, with 11 bases between them. The CDR3 length is 14 residues. The CDR3 sequence is CASSYSGGRDGYTF. Here the CDR3 DNA reads TGTGCCAGCAGTTACTCAGGGGGGAGAGATGGCTACACCTTC.

This clonotype was observed a few times. The chain has TRBV10-3 and TRBJ1-3; TRBD1 matches at 7 bases. Germline loops: CDR1 ENHRY, CDR2 SYGVKD. CDR3 length equals 16 residues. The V gene end was trimmed by 4 bases and the J gene end by 3 bases; junction bases not matched to a gene: 9. The CDR3 loop is CAISGILTGDGNTIYF. CDR3 coding DNA: TGTGCCATCAGTGGCATACTTACAGGGGATGGAAACACCATATATTTT.

This rearrangement joins TRBV30 to TRBJ1-6, with D perhaps matching TRBD1 (5 bases). The germline V gene has CDR1 GTSNPN and CDR2 SVGIG (reference sequence). Trimming took off 8 bases at V and 6 bases at J, with 11 bases between the two ends. The CDR3 extends over 12 amino acids. The CDR3 DNA sequence: TGTGCCCGCGGGACCCCTAATTCACCCCTCCACTTT. It yields the protein CARGTPNSPLHF.

The table lists this clonotype with a few counts. CDR3 DNA sequence: TGTGCCAGCAGTGAAAACGAGGGGGGCAATGAAAAACTGTTTTTT. Translating gives CASSENEGGNEKLFF. This chain joins TRBV2 and TRBJ1-4; perhaps TRBD1 as D (6 bases). V lost 2 bases and J 5 bases, leaving 12 bases between the germline ends. This CDR3 comprises 15 residues. Germline lookup yields CDR1 SNHLY and CDR2 FYNNEI.